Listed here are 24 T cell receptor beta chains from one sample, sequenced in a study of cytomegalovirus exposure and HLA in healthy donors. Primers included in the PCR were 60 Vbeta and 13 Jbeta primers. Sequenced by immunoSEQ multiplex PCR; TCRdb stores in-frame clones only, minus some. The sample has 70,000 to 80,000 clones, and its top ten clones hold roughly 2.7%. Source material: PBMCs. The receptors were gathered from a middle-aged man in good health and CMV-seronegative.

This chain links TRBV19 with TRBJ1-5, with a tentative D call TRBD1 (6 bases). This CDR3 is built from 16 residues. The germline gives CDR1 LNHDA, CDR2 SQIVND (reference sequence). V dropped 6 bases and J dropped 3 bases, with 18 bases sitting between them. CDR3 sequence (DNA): TGTGCCAGTAGACAAGGACGGACAGCTAACAATCAGCCCCAGCATTTT. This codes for CASRQGRTANNQPQHF.

CDR3 coding DNA: TGTGCCAGCAGCCTACCGTCACAGACTGGGGCCAACGTCCTGACTTTC. It specifies CASSLPSQTGANVLTF. The chain employs TRBV6-6 and TRBJ2-6; D is undetermined. CDR1 MNHNY and CDR2 SVGAGI come from the germline V gene (reference sequence). This CDR3 contains 16 residues. The V and J ends lost 6 bases and 2 bases respectively, with 14 bases between them.

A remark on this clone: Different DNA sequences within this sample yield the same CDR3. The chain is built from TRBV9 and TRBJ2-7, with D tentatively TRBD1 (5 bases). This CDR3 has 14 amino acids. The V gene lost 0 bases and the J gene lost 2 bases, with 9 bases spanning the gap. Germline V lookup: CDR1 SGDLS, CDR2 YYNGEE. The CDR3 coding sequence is TGTGCCAGCAGCGTAGCCCCAGGGACCTACGAGCAGTACTTC. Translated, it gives CASSVAPGTYEQYF.

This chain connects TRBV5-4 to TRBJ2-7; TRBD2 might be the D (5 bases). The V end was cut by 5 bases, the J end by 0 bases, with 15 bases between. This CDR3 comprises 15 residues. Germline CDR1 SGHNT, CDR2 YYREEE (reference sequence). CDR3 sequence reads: CASSNGLVSSYEQYF. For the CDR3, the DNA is TGTGCCAGCAGTAACGGACTGGTGAGCTCCTACGAGCAGTACTTC.

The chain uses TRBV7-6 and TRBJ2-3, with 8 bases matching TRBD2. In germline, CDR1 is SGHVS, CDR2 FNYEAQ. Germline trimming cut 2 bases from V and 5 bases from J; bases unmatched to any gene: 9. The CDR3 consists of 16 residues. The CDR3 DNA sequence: TGTGCCAGCAGCTTATCGGGGGTCCGGGGGGGAGATACGCAGTATTTT. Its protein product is CASSLSGVRGGDTQYF.

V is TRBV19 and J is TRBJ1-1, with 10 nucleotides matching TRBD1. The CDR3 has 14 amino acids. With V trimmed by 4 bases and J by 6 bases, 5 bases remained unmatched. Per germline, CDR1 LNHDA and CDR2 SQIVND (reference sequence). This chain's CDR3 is CASSTTGGAPEAFF. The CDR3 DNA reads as TGTGCCAGTAGTACGACAGGGGGCGCGCCTGAAGCTTTCTTT. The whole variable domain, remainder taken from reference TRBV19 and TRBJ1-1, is DGGITQSPKYLFRKEGQNVTLSCEQNLNHDAMYWYRQDPGQGLRLIYYSQIVNDFQKGDIAEGYSVSREKKESFPLTVTSAQKNPTAFYLCASSTTGGAPEAFFGQGTRLTVV.

The CDR3 protein is CASSFGTFQYF. The CDR3 nucleotides are TGTGCCAGTAGTTTCGGGACTTTTCAGTACTTC. The rearrangement uses TRBV19 and TRBJ2-4, with a possible D match to TRBD2 (6 bases). V gave up 5 bases and J gave up 11 bases, with 10 bases separating them. The CDR3 has 11 residues. Germline CDR1 LNHDA, CDR2 SQIVND (reference sequence).

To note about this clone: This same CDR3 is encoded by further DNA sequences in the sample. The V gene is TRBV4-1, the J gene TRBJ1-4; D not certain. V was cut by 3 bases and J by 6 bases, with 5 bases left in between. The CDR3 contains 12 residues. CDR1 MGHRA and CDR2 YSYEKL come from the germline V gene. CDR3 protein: CASSQAYEKLFF. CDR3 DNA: TGCGCCAGCAGCCAGGCTTATGAAAAACTGTTTTTT.

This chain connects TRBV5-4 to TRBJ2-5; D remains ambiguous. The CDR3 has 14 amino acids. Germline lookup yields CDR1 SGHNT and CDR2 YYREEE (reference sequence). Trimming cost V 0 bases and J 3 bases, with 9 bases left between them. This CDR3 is CASSLARREETQYF. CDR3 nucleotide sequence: TGTGCCAGCAGCTTGGCCCGCCGGGAAGAGACCCAGTACTTC.

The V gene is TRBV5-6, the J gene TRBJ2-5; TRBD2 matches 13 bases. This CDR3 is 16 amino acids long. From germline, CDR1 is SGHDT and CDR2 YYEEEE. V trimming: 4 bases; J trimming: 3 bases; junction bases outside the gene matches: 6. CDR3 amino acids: CASSDELAGGEETQYF. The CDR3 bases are TGTGCCAGCAGCGACGAACTAGCGGGGGGGGAAGAGACCCAGTACTTC.

The CDR3 is CASSIRQGKGTDTQYF. CDR3 DNA: TGTGCCAGTAGTATCCGACAGGGGAAGGGCACAGATACGCAGTATTTT. The V call is TRBV19, the J call TRBJ2-3; 8 bases map to TRBD1. Germline CDR1 LNHDA, CDR2 SQIVND (reference sequence). V was pared by 3 bases and J by 1 base, with 6 bases of the junction left unmatched. This CDR3 has 16 amino acids.

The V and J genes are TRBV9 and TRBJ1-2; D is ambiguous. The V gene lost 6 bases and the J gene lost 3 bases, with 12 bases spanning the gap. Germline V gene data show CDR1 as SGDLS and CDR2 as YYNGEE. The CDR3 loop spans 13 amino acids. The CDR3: CASTEGSDYGYTF. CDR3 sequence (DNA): TGTGCCAGCACCGAGGGATCAGACTATGGCTACACCTTC.

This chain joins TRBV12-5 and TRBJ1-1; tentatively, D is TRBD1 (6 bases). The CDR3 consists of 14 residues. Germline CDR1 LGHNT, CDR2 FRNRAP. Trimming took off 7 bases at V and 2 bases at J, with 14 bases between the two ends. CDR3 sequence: CASDFDRTNTEAFF. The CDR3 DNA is TGTGCTAGTGACTTCGACAGGACCAACACTGAAGCTTTCTTT. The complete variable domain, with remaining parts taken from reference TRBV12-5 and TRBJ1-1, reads DARVTQTPRHKVTEMGQEVTMRCQPILGHNTVFWYRQTMMQGLELLAYFRNRAPLDDSGMPKDRFSAEMPDATLATLKIQPSEPRDSAVYFCASDFDRTNTEAFFGQGTRLTVV.

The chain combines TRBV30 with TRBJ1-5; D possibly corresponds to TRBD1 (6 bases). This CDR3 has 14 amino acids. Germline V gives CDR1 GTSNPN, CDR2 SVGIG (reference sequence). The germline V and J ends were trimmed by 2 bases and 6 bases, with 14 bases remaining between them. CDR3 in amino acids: CAWSRPGEGQPQHF. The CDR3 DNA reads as TGTGCCTGGAGTAGACCAGGGGAAGGTCAGCCCCAGCATTTT.

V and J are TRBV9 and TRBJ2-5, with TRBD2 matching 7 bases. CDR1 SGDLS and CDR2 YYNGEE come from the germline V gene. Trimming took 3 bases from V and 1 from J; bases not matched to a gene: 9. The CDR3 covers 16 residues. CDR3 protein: CASSGGEGVGQETQYF. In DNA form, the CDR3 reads TGTGCCAGCAGCGGGGGGGAGGGAGTAGGCCAAGAGACCCAGTACTTC. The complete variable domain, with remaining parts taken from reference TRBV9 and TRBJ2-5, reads DSGVTQTPKHLITATGQRVTLRCSPRSGDLSVYWYQQSLDQGLQFLIQYYNGEERAKGNILERFSAQQFPDLHSELNLSSLELGDSALYFCASSGGEGVGQETQYFGPGTRLLVL.

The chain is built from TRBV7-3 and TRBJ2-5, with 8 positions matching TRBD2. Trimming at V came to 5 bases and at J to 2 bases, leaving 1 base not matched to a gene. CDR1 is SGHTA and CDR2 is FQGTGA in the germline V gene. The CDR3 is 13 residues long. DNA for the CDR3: TGTGCCAGCAGCCGGGGGGGGCAAGAGACCCAGTACTTC. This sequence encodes CASSRGGQETQYF.

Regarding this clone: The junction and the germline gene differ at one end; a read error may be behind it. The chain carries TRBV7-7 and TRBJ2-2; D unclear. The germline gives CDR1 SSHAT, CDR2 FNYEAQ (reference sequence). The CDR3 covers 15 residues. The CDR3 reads CASSRGLENTGELFF. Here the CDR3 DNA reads TGTGCTAGCAGCCGTGGGCTCGAAAACACCGGGGAGCTGTTTTTT.

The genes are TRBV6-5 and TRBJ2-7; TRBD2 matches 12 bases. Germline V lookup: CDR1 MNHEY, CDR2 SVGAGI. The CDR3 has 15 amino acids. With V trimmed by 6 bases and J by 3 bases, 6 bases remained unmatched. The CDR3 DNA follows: TGTGCCAGCAGCCCTCTAGCGGGGGGGCTCTACGAGCAGTACTTC. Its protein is CASSPLAGGLYEQYF.

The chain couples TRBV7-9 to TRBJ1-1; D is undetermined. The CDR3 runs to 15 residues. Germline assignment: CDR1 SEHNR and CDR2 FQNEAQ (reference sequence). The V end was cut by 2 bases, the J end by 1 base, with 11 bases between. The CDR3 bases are TGTGCCAGCAGCTTATCCGGACTTCCGAACACTGAAGCTTTCTTT. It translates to CASSLSGLPNTEAFF.

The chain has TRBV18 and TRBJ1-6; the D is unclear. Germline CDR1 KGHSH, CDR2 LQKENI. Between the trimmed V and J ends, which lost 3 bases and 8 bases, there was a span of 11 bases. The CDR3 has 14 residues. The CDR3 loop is CASSPQNVDSPLHF. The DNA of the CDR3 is TGTGCCAGCTCACCGCAGAATGTGGATTCACCCCTCCACTTT.

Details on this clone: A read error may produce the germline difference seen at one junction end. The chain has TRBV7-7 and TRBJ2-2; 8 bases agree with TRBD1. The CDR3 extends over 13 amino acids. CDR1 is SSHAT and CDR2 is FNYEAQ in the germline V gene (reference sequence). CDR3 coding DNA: TGTGCTAGCAGGGGACAGGCGAACGGGGAGCTGTTTTTT. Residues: CASRGQANGELFF.

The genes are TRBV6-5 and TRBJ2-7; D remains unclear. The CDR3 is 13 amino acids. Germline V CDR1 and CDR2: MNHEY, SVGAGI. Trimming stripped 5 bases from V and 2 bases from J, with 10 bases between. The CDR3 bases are TGTGCCAGCAGTCCAAGCGATACCTACGAGCAGTACTTC. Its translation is CASSPSDTYEQYF.

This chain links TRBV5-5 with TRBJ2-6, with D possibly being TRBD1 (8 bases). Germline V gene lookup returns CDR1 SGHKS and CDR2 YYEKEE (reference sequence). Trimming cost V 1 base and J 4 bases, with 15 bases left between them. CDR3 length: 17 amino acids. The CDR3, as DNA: TGTGCCAGCAGCTTGCTACAGGGGGGGAGCGGGGCCAACGTCCTGACTTTC. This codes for CASSLLQGGSGANVLTF.

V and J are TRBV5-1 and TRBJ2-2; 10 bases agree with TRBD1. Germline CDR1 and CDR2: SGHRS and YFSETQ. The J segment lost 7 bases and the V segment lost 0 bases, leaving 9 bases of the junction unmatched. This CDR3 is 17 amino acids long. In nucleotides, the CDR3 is TGCGCCAGCAGCTTGGTGGGACAGGGGCCTATTAGCGGGGAGCTGTTTTTT. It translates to CASSLVGQGPISGELFF.